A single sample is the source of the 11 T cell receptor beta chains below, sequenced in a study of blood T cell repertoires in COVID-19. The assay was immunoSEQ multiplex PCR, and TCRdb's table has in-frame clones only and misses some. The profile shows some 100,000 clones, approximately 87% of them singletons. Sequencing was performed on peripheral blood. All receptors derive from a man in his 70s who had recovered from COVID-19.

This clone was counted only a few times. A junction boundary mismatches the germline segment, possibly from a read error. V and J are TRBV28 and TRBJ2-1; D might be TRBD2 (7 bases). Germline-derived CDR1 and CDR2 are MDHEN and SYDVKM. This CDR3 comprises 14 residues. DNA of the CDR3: TGTGCCAGCAGTTTATCCTCCAGAGGCCGGGGGGCGATCTTC. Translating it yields CASSLSSRGRGAIF.

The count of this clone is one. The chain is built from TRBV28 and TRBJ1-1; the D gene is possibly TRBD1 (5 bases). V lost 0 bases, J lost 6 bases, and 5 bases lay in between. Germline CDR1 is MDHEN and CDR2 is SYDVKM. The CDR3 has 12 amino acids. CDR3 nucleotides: TGTGCCAGCAGTTTATGGACAGCTGAAGCTTTCTTT. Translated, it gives CASSLWTAEAFF.

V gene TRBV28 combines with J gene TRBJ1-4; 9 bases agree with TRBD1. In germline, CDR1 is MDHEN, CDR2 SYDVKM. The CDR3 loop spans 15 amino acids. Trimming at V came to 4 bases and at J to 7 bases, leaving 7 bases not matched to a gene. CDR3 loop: CASSSTGGRSEKLFF. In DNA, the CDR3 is TGTGCCAGCAGTTCCACAGGGGGCAGGTCTGAAAAACTGTTTTTT. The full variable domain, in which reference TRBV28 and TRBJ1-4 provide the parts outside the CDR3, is DVKVTQSSRYLVKRTGEKVFLECVQDMDHENMFWYRQDPGLGLRLIYFSYDVKMKEKGDIPEGYSVSREKKERFSLILESASTNQTSMYLCASSSTGGRSEKLFFGSGTQLSVL.

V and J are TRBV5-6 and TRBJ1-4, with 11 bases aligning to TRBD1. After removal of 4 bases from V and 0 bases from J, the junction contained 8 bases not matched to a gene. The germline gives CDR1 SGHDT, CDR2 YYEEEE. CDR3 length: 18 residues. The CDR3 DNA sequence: TGTGCCAGCAGCCCATTTGGACAGGGGGCGTCAACTAATGAAAAACTGTTTTTT. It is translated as CASSPFGQGASTNEKLFF.

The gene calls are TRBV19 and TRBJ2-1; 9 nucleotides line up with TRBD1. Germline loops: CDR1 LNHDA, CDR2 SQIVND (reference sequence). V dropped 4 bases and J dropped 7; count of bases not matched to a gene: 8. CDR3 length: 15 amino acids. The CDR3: CASSRDRVGVNEQFF. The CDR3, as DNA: TGTGCCAGTAGTAGGGACAGGGTAGGTGTAAATGAGCAGTTCTTC.

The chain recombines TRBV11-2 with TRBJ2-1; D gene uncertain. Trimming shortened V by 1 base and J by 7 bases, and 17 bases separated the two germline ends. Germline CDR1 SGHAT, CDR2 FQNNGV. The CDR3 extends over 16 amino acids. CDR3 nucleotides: TGTGCCAGCAGCTTAGGCCCTAGAGGATATCGGAATGAGCAGTTCTTC. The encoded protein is CASSLGPRGYRNEQFF.

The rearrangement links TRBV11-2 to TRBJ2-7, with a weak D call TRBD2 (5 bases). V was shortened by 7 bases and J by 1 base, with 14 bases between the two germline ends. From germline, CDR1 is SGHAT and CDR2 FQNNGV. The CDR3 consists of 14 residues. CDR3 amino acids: CASTILPGSYEQYF. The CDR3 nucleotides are TGTGCCAGCACCATTCTCCCGGGGTCCTACGAGCAGTACTTC.

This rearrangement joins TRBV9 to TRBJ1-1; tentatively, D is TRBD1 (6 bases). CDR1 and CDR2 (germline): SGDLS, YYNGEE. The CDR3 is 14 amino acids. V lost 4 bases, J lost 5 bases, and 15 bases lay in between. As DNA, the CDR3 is TGTGCCAGCAGCCCTCAGACAGGTGGGACTGAAGCTTTCTTT. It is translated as CASSPQTGGTEAFF.

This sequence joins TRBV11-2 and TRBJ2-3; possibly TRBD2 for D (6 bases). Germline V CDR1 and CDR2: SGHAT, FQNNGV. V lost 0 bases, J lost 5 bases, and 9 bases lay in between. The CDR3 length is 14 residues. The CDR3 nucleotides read TGTGCCAGCAGCTTAGATCGGGGACTAGATACGCAGTATTTT. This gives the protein CASSLDRGLDTQYF.

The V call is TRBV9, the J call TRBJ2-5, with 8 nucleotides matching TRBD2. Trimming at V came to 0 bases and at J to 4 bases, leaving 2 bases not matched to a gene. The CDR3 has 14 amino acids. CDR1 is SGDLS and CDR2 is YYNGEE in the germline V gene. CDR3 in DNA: TGTGCCAGCAGCGTAGCGGGAGGGGGAGAGACCCAGTACTTC. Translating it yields CASSVAGGGETQYF.

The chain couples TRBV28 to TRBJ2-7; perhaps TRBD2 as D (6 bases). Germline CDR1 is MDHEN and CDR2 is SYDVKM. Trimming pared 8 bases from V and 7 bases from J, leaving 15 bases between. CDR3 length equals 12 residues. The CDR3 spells CASRGAPGEQYF. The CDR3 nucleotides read TGTGCCAGCCGCGGGGCCCCTGGGGAGCAGTACTTC. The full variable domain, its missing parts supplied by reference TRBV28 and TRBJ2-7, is DVKVTQSSRYLVKRTGEKVFLECVQDMDHENMFWYRQDPGLGLRLIYFSYDVKMKEKGDIPEGYSVSREKKERFSLILESASTNQTSMYLCASRGAPGEQYFGPGTRLTVT.